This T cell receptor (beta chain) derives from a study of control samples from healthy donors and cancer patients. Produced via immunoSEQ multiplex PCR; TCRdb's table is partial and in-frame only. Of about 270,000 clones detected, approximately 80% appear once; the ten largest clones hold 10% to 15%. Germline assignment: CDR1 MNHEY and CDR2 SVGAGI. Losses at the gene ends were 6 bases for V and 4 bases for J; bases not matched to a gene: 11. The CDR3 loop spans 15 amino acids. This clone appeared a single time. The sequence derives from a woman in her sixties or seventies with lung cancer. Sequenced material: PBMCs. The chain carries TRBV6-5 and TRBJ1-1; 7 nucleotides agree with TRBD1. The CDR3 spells CASSLHRGEGTEAFF. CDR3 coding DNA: TGTGCCAGCAGCCTTCACAGGGGAGAGGGCACTGAAGCTTTCTTT.